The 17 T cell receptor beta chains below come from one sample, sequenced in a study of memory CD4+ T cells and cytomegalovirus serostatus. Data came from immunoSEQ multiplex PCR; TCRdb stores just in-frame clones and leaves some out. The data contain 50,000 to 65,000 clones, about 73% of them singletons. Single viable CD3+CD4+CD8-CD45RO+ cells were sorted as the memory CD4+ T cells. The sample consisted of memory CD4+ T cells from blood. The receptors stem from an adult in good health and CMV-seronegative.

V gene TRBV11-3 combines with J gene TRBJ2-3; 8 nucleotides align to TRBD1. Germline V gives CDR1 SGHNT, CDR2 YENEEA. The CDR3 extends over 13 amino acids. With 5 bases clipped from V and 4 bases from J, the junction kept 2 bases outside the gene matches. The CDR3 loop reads CASSTTGADTQYF. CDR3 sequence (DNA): TGTGCCAGCAGCACGACAGGGGCAGATACGCAGTATTTT.

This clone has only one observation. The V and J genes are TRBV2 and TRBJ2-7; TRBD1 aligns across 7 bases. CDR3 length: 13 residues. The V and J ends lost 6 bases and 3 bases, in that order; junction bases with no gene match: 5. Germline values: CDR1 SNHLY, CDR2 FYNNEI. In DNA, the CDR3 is TGTGCCAGCAGAATTACAGGGGTCTACGAGCAGTACTTC. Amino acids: CASRITGVYEQYF.

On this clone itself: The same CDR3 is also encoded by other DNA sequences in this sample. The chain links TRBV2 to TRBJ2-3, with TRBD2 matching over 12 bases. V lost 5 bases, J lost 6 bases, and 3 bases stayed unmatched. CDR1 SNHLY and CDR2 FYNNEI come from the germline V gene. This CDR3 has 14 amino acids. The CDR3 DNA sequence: TGTGCCAGCAGTCCTAGCGGGGGGGCCGATACGCAGTATTTT. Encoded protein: CASSPSGGADTQYF.

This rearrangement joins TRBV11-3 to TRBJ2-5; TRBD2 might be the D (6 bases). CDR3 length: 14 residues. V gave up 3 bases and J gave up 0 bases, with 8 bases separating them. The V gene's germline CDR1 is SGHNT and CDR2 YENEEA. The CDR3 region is CASSLGGYQETQYF. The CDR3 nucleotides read TGTGCCAGCAGCTTGGGAGGTTACCAAGAGACCCAGTACTTC.

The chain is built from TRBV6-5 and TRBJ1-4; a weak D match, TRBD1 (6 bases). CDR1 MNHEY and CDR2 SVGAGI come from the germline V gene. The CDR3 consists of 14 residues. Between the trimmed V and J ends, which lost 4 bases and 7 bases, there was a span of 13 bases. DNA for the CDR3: TGTGCCAGCAGTTCCGGGACAATCAGTGAAAAACTGTTTTTT. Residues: CASSSGTISEKLFF.

CDR3 coding DNA: TGCAGCCTAAGACGGGACAGAGCCTACAATGAGCAGTTCTTC. Translation gives CSLRRDRAYNEQFF. The chain links TRBV29-1 to TRBJ2-1, with 7 positions matching TRBD1. The ends lost 8 bases at V and 2 bases at J; junction bases unmatched: 9. Per the germline V gene, CDR1 is SQVTM and CDR2 is ANQGSEA. The CDR3 spans 14 residues.

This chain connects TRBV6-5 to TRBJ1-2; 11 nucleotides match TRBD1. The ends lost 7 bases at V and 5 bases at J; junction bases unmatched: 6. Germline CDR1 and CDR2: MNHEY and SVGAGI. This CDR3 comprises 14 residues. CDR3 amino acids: CASNPGQGVYGYTF. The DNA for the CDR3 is TGTGCCAGCAACCCGGGACAGGGGGTTTATGGCTACACCTTC.

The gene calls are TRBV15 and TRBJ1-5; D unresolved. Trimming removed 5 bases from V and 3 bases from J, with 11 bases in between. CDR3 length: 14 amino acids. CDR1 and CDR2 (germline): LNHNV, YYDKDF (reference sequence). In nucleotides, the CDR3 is TGTGCCACCAGCCGGCCTGAGAACAATCAGCCCCAGCATTTT. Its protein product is CATSRPENNQPQHF. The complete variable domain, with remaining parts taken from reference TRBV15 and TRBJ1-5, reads DAMVIQNPRYQVTQFGKPVTLSCSQTLNHNVMYWYQQKSSQAPKLLFHYYDKDFNNEADTPDNFQSRRPNTSFCFLDIRSPGLGDTAMYLCATSRPENNQPQHFGDGTRLSIL.

This CDR3 is CASGLVLLRLAGAENTGELFF. CDR3 in DNA: TGTGCTAGTGGTTTGGTACTCCTACGGCTAGCGGGGGCCGAGAACACCGGGGAGCTGTTTTTT. This rearrangement joins TRBV12-5 to TRBJ2-2; 10 bases match TRBD2. This CDR3 region has 21 residues. Germline assignment: CDR1 LGHNT and CDR2 FRNRAP. J was trimmed by 1 base and V by 0 bases; bases with no gene match: 14.

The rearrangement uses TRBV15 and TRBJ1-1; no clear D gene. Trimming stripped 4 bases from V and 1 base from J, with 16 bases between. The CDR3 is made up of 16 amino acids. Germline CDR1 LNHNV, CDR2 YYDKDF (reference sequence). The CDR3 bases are TGTGCCACCAGCAACCGGGTCCCTGGCGGGAACACTGAAGCTTTCTTT. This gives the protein CATSNRVPGGNTEAFF.

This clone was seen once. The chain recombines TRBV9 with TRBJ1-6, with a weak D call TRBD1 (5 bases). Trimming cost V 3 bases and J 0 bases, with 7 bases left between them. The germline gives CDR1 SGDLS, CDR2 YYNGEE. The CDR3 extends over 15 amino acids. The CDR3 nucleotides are TGTGCCAGCAGCGGACAGAGCTCCTATAATTCACCCCTCCACTTT. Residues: CASSGQSSYNSPLHF.

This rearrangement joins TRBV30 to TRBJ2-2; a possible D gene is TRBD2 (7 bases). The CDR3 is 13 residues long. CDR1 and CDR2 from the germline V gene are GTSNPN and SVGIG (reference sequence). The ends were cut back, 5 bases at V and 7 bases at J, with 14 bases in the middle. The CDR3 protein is CAWARGGSGELFF. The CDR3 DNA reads TGTGCCTGGGCTAGGGGGGGAAGCGGGGAGCTGTTTTTT.

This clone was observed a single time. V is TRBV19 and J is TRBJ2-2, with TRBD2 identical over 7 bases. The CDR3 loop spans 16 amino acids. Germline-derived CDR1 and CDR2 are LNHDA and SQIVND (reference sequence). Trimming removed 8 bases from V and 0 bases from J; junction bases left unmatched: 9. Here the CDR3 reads CASLRGRGTNTGELFF. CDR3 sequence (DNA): TGTGCCAGTCTCCGGGGGAGGGGCACGAACACCGGGGAGCTGTTTTTT. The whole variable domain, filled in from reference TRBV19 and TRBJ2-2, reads DGGITQSPKYLFRKEGQNVTLSCEQNLNHDAMYWYRQDPGQGLRLIYYSQIVNDFQKGDIAEGYSVSREKKESFPLTVTSAQKNPTAFYLCASLRGRGTNTGELFFGEGSRLTVL.

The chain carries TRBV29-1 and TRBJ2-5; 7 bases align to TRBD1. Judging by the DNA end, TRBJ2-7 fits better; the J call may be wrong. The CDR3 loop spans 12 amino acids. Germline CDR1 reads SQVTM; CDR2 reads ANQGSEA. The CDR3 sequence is CSVSTGIDEQYF. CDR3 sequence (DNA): TGCAGCGTTTCGACAGGGATCGACGAGCAGTACTTC.

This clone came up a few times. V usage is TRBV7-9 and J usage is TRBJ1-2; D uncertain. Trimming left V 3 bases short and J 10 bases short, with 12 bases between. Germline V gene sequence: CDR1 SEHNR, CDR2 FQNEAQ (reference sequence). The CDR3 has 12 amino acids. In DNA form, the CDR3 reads TGTGCCAGCAGCTTTCAGGCATCCGACTACACCTTC. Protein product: CASSFQASDYTF.

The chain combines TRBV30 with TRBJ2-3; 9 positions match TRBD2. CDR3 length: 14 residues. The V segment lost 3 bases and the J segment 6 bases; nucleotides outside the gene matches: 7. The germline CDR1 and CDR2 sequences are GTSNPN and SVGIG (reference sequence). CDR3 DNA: TGTGCCTGGAGATTAGCGGGGGCAGGCGATACGCAGTATTTT. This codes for CAWRLAGAGDTQYF.

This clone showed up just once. CDR3 sequence (DNA): TGTGCCAGCAGCCAAGATTACAGGGGGCAGGTGCAGTACTTC. Residues: CASSQDYRGQVQYF. This chain uses TRBV4-2 with TRBJ2-7; 9 positions agree with TRBD1. The CDR3 loop spans 14 amino acids. V shed 0 bases, J shed 9 bases, and the junction held 6 bases outside the gene matches. Germline V gives CDR1 LGHNA, CDR2 YNFKEQ.